This T cell receptor (beta chain) was obtained from a study of patients and donors after allogeneic stem cell transplantation. From germline, CDR1 is MNHEY and CDR2 SVGAGI. The CDR3 has 16 residues. J gave up 10 bases and V 6 bases, and 14 bases lay outside the gene matches. One entry per CDR3 protein results from TCRdb running MiXCR on the RT-PCR reads. Among approximately 57,000 distinct CDR3 sequences listed, about an eighth were seen once. This chain uses TRBV6-5 with TRBJ2-1, with TRBD2 matching over 11 bases. This receptor was identified in a human donor who was either an allogeneic HSCT recipient or a stem cell or donor lymphocyte infusion donor (not recorded which). It is not recorded whose cells these are; they may come from a transplant donor. The specimen was blood, either unsorted or a sorted T cell fraction (not recorded which). The CDR3 bases are TGTGCCAGCAGAACCTTAGCGGGAGGGCCGTTGAGGGAGCAGTTCTTC. Its translation is CASRTLAGGPLREQFF.